This T cell receptor (beta chain) was sequenced for a study of blood T cell repertoires in COVID-19. Clones were sequenced by immunoSEQ multiplex PCR, and TCRdb holds only the in-frame ones, with some missing. The sample yields 350,000 to 500,000 clones, around nine tenths seen once. The TCR was taken from a woman between 18 and 29 years old who had been exposed to COVID-19. The sample comprised PBMCs or T cells enriched from blood (not recorded which).

The CDR3 bases are TGTGCCAGCAGTCCCTCGGACAGGGAGAATTCACCCCTCCACTTT. This codes for CASSPSDRENSPLHF. The chain recombines TRBV3-1 (or the pseudogene TRBV3-2) with TRBJ1-6; 8 nucleotides match TRBD1. This CDR3 spans 15 amino acids. CDR1 LGHDT and CDR2 YNNKEL come from the germline V gene (reference sequence). With V trimmed by 6 bases and J by 7 bases, 8 bases remained unmatched.